This T cell receptor (beta chain) was sequenced during a study of T cell changes during pregnancy in multiple sclerosis. This table comes from immunoSEQ multiplex PCR, and its TCRdb copy is limited to in-frame clones, with some not included. The sample has 30,000 to 35,000 clones, about nine tenths seen once. V shed 10 bases, J shed 4 bases, and the junction held 6 bases outside the gene matches. The germline CDR1 and CDR2 sequences are SGHRS and YFSETQ. This CDR3 comprises 14 residues. The specimen was CD8+ T cells from peripheral blood mononuclear cells, collected in the first trimester of pregnancy. The TCR sequence derives from a female donor with multiple sclerosis, enrolled in a pregnancy study. V is TRBV5-1 and J is TRBJ2-2; 11 nucleotides line up with TRBD2. In nucleotides, the CDR3 is TGCGCCGGGAATAGCGGGAGGGCCACCGGGGAGCTGTTTTTT. As protein: CAGNSGRATGELFF.